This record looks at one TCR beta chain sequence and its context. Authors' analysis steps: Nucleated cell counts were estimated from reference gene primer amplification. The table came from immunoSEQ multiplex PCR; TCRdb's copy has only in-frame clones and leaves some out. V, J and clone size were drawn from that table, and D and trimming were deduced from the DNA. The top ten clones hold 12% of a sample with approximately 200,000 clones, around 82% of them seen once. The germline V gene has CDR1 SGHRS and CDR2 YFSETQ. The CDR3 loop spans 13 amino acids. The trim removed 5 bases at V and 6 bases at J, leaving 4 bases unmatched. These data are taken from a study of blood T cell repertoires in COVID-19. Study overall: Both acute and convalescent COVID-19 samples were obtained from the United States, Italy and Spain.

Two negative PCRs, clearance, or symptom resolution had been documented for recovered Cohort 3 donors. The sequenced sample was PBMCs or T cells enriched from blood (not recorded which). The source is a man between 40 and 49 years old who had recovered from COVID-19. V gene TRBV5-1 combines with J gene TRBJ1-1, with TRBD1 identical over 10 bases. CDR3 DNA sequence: TGCGCCAGCAGTTGGGACAGGGGCGCTGAAGCTTTCTTT. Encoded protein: CASSWDRGAEAFF.